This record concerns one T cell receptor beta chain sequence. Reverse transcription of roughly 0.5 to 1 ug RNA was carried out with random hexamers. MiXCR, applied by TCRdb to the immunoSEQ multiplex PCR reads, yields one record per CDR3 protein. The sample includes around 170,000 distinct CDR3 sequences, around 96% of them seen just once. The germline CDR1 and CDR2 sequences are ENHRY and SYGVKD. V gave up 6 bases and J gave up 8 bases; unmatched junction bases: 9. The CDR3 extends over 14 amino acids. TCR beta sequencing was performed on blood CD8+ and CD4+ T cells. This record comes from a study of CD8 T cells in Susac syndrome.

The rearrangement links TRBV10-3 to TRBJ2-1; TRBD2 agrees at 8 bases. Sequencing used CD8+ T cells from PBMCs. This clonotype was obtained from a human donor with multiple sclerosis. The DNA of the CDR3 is TGTGCCATCAGCGGGACTAGTCGTAGGGATGAGCAGTTCTTC. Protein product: CAISGTSRRDEQFF.